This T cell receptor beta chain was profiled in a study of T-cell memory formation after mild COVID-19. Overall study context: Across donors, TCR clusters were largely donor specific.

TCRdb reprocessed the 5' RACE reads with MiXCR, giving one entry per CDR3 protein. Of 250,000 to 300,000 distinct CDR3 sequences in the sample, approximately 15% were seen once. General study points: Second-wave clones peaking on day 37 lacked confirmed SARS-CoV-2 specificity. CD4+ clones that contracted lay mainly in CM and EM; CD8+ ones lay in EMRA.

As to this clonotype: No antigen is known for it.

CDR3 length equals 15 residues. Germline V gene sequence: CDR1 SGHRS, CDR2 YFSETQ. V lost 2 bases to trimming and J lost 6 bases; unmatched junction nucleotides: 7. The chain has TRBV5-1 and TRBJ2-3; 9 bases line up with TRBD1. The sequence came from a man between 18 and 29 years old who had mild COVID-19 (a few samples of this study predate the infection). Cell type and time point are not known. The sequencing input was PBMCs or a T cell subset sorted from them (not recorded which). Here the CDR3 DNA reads TGCGCCAGCAGCTTCCTCGGGACAGGGTACGATACGCAGTATTTT. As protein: CASSFLGTGYDTQYF.